The clone carrying this T cell receptor beta chain has just a few counts. Its matching antigen is unknown. This record comes from a study of neurological immune-mediated disorders. Germline trimming cut 2 bases from V and 6 bases from J; bases unmatched to any gene: 6. The CDR3 loop spans 16 amino acids. Germline V CDR1 and CDR2: DFQATT, SNEGSKA (reference sequence). TCRdb re-derived calls from the 5' RACE reads in MiXCR, one entry per CDR3 protein. This table has 90,000 to 100,000 distinct CDR3 sequences, 3.5% appearing once. Findings and limits, study-wide: The absence of shared CDR3 amino acid sequences among expanded clones across subjects suggests private repertoires in all groups.

This chain links TRBV20-1 with TRBJ2-5, with 16 bases lining up with TRBD2. Sequenced material: PBMCs. This receptor was obtained from a woman aged 18 to 35 with multiple sclerosis. The CDR3 nucleotides read TGCAGTGCTAGAAAGGGACTAGCGGGGGGGCCAAAGACCCAGTACTTC. Amino acid sequence: CSARKGLAGGPKTQYF.